These T cell receptor beta chains were read from a single sample in a study of T cell repertoires in cytomegalovirus infection. TCRdb reprocessed the reads via MiXCR and lists one record per CDR3 protein. The table lists roughly 700,000 distinct CDR3 sequences, around a third of them singletons. Antigens of these TCRs are unknown. The material sequenced was cultured PBMCs, taken from culture after CMV antigen stimulation. The receptors originated from a human donor in good health (CMV status not recorded). Some clones in this sample may be carry-over from other donors' samples. The CDR3 runs from the conserved cysteine through the conserved F or W. Fields, in order: D gene, clone size, V gene, J gene, CDR3 DNA, CDR3 protein. The D gene is left open where the match is weak. Clone size is shown for a subset of rows, as once, few, many or a class of expanded clone.

D: NA
size: NA
V: TRBV11-2
J: TRBJ2-7
DNA: TGTGCCAGCAGCACCTCTCAAAAGAACGAGCAGTACTTC
CDR3: CASSTSQKNEQYF

D: NA
size: NA
V: TRBV11-3
J: TRBJ1-2
DNA: TGTGCCAGCAGCTTTGGGAATAACTATGGCTACACCTTC
CDR3: CASSFGNNYGYTF

D: NA
size: NA
V: TRBV4-3
J: TRBJ2-7
DNA: TGCGCCAGCAGCCAAGACAGGATGGAGGAGCAGTACTTC
CDR3: CASSQDRMEEQYF

D: NA
size: NA
V: TRBV15
J: TRBJ2-7
DNA: TGTGCCACCAGCAGAGATCTGGGAGTTTACGAGCAGTACTTC
CDR3: CATSRDLGVYEQYF

D: TRBD2
size: many
V: TRBV7-8
J: TRBJ2-7
DNA: TGTGCCAGCAGCTTACGGCGGGAGGTGTTCTACGAGCAGTACTTC
CDR3: CASSLRREVFYEQYF

D: TRBD2
size: NA
V: TRBV6-1
J: TRBJ2-7
DNA: TGTGCCAGCAGGACTAGCGGGGTACAGTACTTC
CDR3: CASRTSGVQYF

D: TRBD2
size: NA
V: TRBV3-1
J: TRBJ2-3
DNA: TGTGCCAGCAGCCAAGAGGCGGCTAGCGGAAGCACAGATACGCAGTATTTT
CDR3: CASSQEAASGSTDTQYF

D: NA
size: few
V: TRBV7-8
J: TRBJ2-1
DNA: TGTGCCAGCAGCCCCCTGGCAGGGCAGGCGAATGAGCAGTTCTTC
CDR3: CASSPLAGQANEQFF

D: NA
size: NA
V: TRBV7-2
J: TRBJ2-7
DNA: TGTGCCAGCAGCTTAGGGTACAGAGGCTACGAGCAGTACTTC
CDR3: CASSLGYRGYEQYF

D: NA
size: few
V: TRBV5-1
J: TRBJ2-5
DNA: TGCGCCAGCAGCCTTGACTCCGGCGACCAGTACTTC
CDR3: CASSLDSGDQYF

D: TRBD2
size: NA
V: TRBV7-3
J: TRBJ2-1
DNA: TGTGCCAGCAGCTTAACGACTAGCGGGAGGGCCTACAATGAGCAGTTCTTC
CDR3: CASSLTTSGRAYNEQFF

D: NA
size: NA
V: TRBV27
J: TRBJ2-7
DNA: TGTGCCAGCCGTGGGAGGGGGGCCAGCTCCTACGAGCAGTACTTC
CDR3: CASRGRGASSYEQYF

D: NA
size: NA
V: TRBV12-3/TRBV12-4
J: TRBJ1-6
DNA: TGTGCCAGCAGTTCTACAAGTTCACCCCTCCACTTT
CDR3: CASSSTSSPLHF

D: NA
size: NA
V: TRBV20-1
J: TRBJ1-1
DNA: TGCAGTGCCTTAAGAATAGGTATGGAAAACACTGAAGCTTTCTTT
CDR3: CSALRIGMENTEAFF

D: NA
size: NA
V: TRBV5-4
J: TRBJ2-7
DNA: TGTGCCAGCAGCTTGTGGCAGGGCGAGCAGTACTTC
CDR3: CASSLWQGEQYF

D: NA
size: many
V: TRBV7-2
J: TRBJ1-1
DNA: TGTGCCAGCAGCTTATCCGACAGTAGGGACACTGAAGCTTTCTTT
CDR3: CASSLSDSRDTEAFF

D: TRBD1
size: NA
V: TRBV10-2
J: TRBJ1-1
DNA: TGCGCCAGCAGTGAGACAGGGGGCCAGGAGACTGAAGCTTTCTTT
CDR3: CASSETGGQETEAFF

D: NA
size: once
V: TRBV7-2
J: TRBJ2-2
DNA: TGTGCCAGCATGCTTTATAGCGACACCGGGGAGCTGTTTTTT
CDR3: CASMLYSDTGELFF

D: TRBD2
size: NA
V: TRBV2
J: TRBJ2-1
DNA: TGTGCCAGCAGTGAACTAGCGGAGTACAATGAGCAGTTCTTC
CDR3: CASSELAEYNEQFF

D: NA
size: NA
V: TRBV6-2/TRBV6-3
J: TRBJ2-2
DNA: TGTGCCAGCAGCCGTCGAGGGGGCACCGGGGAGCTGTTTTTT
CDR3: CASSRRGGTGELFF

D: NA
size: NA
V: TRBV7-9
J: TRBJ1-1
DNA: TGTGCCAGCAGCTTTCTTAGACGGAACACTGAAGCTTTCTTT
CDR3: CASSFLRRNTEAFF

D: NA
size: few
V: TRBV27
J: TRBJ1-4
DNA: TGTGCCAGCAGGCCACCGGGACGCTCTGGTGAAAAACTGTTTTTT
CDR3: CASRPPGRSGEKLFF

D: NA
size: many
V: TRBV7-2
J: TRBJ2-1
DNA: TGTGCCATCACCCGGGAATACAATGAGCAGTTCTTC
CDR3: CAITREYNEQFF

D: NA
size: many
V: TRBV5-6
J: TRBJ2-7
DNA: TGTGCCAGCAGCTTGACAGGAACCTACGAGCAGTACTTC
CDR3: CASSLTGTYEQYF

D: NA
size: few
V: TRBV6-1
J: TRBJ2-3
DNA: TGTGCCAGCAGTTCTAGGACCGGGATGGATACGCAGTATTTT
CDR3: CASSSRTGMDTQYF

D: NA
size: NA
V: TRBV7-2
J: TRBJ1-1
DNA: TGTGCCAGCAGCACAAGGACATCGGAAGCTTTCTTT
CDR3: CASSTRTSEAFF

D: NA
size: NA
V: TRBV5-4
J: TRBJ2-1
DNA: TGTGCCAGCAGCGTTCCGAGCTCCTACAATGAGCAGTTCTTC
CDR3: CASSVPSSYNEQFF

D: TRBD1
size: NA
V: TRBV7-9
J: TRBJ1-6
DNA: TGTGCCAGCAGCCTCAACAGGGGGCAGTCATATAATTCACCCCTCCACTTT
CDR3: CASSLNRGQSYNSPLHF

D: TRBD1
size: NA
V: TRBV6-1
J: TRBJ2-2
DNA: TGTGCCAGCAGGCAGGGGGCGCTTTATGCCGGGGAGCTGTTTTTT
CDR3: CASRQGALYAGELFF

D: NA
size: few
V: TRBV11-2
J: TRBJ2-7
DNA: TGTGCCAGCAGCGGATCACTCGCTCAGCAGTACTTC
CDR3: CASSGSLAQQYF

D: TRBD2
size: many
V: TRBV7-2
J: TRBJ2-7
DNA: TGTGCCAGCAGCTTAGGACTAGCGGGATATGAGCAGTACTTC
CDR3: CASSLGLAGYEQYF

D: NA
size: few
V: TRBV5-6
J: TRBJ2-1
DNA: TGTGCCAGCAGCTTGGGGGAGGGGGTCAATGAGCAGTTCTTC
CDR3: CASSLGEGVNEQFF

D: NA
size: few
V: TRBV20-1
J: TRBJ1-4
DNA: TGCAGTGCTAGCGCCCCGAGGGGGGCCAATGAAAAACTGTTTTTT
CDR3: CSASAPRGANEKLFF

D: NA
size: few
V: TRBV28
J: TRBJ2-3
DNA: TGTGCCAGCAGTGAATCTTCGGGACCGCCTGCAGATACGCAGTATTTT
CDR3: CASSESSGPPADTQYF

D: TRBD1
size: NA
V: TRBV19
J: TRBJ1-5
DNA: TGTGCCAGTAGTATAGGCGGGACAGGGACGGATCAGCCCCAGCATTTT
CDR3: CASSIGGTGTDQPQHF

D: NA
size: few
V: TRBV15
J: TRBJ1-5
DNA: TGTGCCACCAGCAACCCCAGGGGACAGCCCCAGCATTTT
CDR3: CATSNPRGQPQHF

D: TRBD1
size: few
V: TRBV7-9
J: TRBJ1-2
DNA: TGTGCCAGCAGCTTAGCATCACAGGGGGACTATGGCTACACCTTC
CDR3: CASSLASQGDYGYTF

D: NA
size: many
V: TRBV12-3/TRBV12-4
J: TRBJ2-1
DNA: TGTGCCAGCAGTTTCCGACTAGAGGCGACTGAGCAGTTCTTC
CDR3: CASSFRLEATEQFF

D: NA
size: NA
V: TRBV5-1
J: TRBJ1-3
DNA: TGCGCCAGCAGCTTGGAAAGGGGCAGTACCTCTGGAAACACCATATATTTT
CDR3: CASSLERGSTSGNTIYF

D: TRBD1
size: few
V: TRBV10-3
J: TRBJ2-7
DNA: TGTGCCATCACCCGACAGGGTTCCGAGGGATACGAGCAGTACTTC
CDR3: CAITRQGSEGYEQYF

D: NA
size: few
V: TRBV20-1
J: TRBJ2-5
DNA: TGCAGTGCTAGAGATGGAGCTCGCGCGGGGTCGACCCAGTACTTC
CDR3: CSARDGARAGSTQYF

D: NA
size: few
V: TRBV7-2
J: TRBJ1-1
DNA: TGTGCCAGCAGCTTTGACAGGATTTCAGGGGCTTTCTTT
CDR3: CASSFDRISGAFF

D: TRBD1
size: few
V: TRBV6-1
J: TRBJ2-3
DNA: TGTGCCAGCAGTATGACAGGGGGCTTTTCAGATACGCAGTATTTT
CDR3: CASSMTGGFSDTQYF

D: NA
size: few
V: TRBV4-1
J: TRBJ1-5
DNA: TGCGCCAGCAGCCAAGATGGTCAGGGAACTCAGCCCCAGCATTTT
CDR3: CASSQDGQGTQPQHF

D: NA
size: NA
V: TRBV11-3
J: TRBJ2-4
DNA: TGTGCCAGCAGCTTAGAACGGGGGGCCAAAAACATTCAGTACTTC
CDR3: CASSLERGAKNIQYF

D: TRBD1
size: NA
V: TRBV7-8
J: TRBJ2-5
DNA: TGTGCCAGCAGCCGTGGGGGCAGGGGGCTTGAGGTGACCCAGTACTTC
CDR3: CASSRGGRGLEVTQYF

D: NA
size: NA
V: TRBV4-1
J: TRBJ2-2
DNA: TGTGCCAGCAGCCAAAGGCGATCGAACACCGGGGAGCTGTTTTTT
CDR3: CASSQRRSNTGELFF

D: NA
size: NA
V: TRBV28
J: TRBJ1-2
DNA: TGTGCCAGCACCACACGGTTTTCTGGGGAGGATGGCTACACCTTC
CDR3: CASTTRFSGEDGYTF

D: NA
size: many
V: TRBV7-8
J: TRBJ2-1
DNA: TGTGCCAGCAGCTTCGCTGGGGGGTTCGATGAGCAGTTCTTC
CDR3: CASSFAGGFDEQFF

D: NA
size: few
V: TRBV5-1
J: TRBJ1-4
DNA: TGCGCCAGCAGCTCTACCGGACGGAGGAGGGGTAATGAAAAACTGTTTTTT
CDR3: CASSSTGRRRGNEKLFF

D: NA
size: few
V: TRBV29-1
J: TRBJ2-7
DNA: TGCAGCGTTGGGACAGAGTCCTACGAGCAGTACTTC
CDR3: CSVGTESYEQYF

D: NA
size: few
V: TRBV7-6
J: TRBJ2-4
DNA: TGTGCCAGCAGCTTAGGGTCGGCAGGGGGGAAGGCCAAAAACATTCAGTACTTC
CDR3: CASSLGSAGGKAKNIQYF

D: NA
size: NA
V: TRBV3-1
J: TRBJ1-2
DNA: TGTGCCAGCAGCCATACCACACAGGATGGCTACACCTTC
CDR3: CASSHTTQDGYTF

D: TRBD1
size: few
V: TRBV6-2/TRBV6-3
J: TRBJ2-3
DNA: TGTGCCAGCAGTTCTTGGGACAGCCGAAACCTTCCAGATACGCAGTATTTT
CDR3: CASSSWDSRNLPDTQYF